A single T cell receptor beta chain is shown here with its context. The antigen is not known. The data belong to a study of CD8 T cells in Susac syndrome. Findings and caveats of the study: The relatively small number of individuals in the TCR sequencing and HLA analysis was acknowledged by the study.

Reverse transcription used roughly 0.45 to 1 ug RNA and random hexamers. Using its own MiXCR run on the immunoSEQ multiplex PCR reads, TCRdb lists one record per CDR3 protein. This sample has 200,000 to 250,000 distinct CDR3 sequences, with around nine tenths found just once. From blood CD8+ and CD4+ T cells, the TCR beta chain was sequenced. Stable or active relapsing-remitting multiple sclerosis, untreated and meeting revised McDonald criteria, defined the controls. Negative isolation was used for CD8+ and CD4+ T cells, and FACS enrichment was applied to TEMRA cells. The specimen sequenced was CD8+ T cells from PBMCs. The sequence was collected from a human donor with multiple sclerosis.

CDR3 nucleotides: TGCGCCAGCAGGCCGCCGGGGAACACTGAAGCTTTCTTT. It codes for CASRPPGNTEAFF. The rearrangement joins TRBV5-1 to TRBJ1-1; D is undetermined. V lost 5 bases and J 1 base, leaving 9 bases between the germline ends. The CDR3 has 13 residues. Germline V gives CDR1 SGHRS, CDR2 YFSETQ.